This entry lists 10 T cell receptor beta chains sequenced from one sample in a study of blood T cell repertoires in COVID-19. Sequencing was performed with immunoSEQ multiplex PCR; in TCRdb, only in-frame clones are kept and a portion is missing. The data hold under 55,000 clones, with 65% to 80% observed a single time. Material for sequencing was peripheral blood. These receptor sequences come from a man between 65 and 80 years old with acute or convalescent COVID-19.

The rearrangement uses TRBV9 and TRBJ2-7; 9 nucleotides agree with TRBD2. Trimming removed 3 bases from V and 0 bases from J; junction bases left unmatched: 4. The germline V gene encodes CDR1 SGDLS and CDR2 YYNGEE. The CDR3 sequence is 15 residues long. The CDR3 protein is CASSAVSGSSYEQYF. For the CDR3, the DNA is TGTGCCAGCAGCGCGGTTAGCGGGAGCTCCTACGAGCAGTACTTC.

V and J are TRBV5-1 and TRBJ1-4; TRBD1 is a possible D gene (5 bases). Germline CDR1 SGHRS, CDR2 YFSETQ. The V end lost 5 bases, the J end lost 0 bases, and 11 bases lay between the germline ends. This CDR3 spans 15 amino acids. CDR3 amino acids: CASSYRTATNEKLFF. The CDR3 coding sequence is TGCGCCAGCAGTTACAGGACCGCAACTAATGAAAAACTGTTTTTT.

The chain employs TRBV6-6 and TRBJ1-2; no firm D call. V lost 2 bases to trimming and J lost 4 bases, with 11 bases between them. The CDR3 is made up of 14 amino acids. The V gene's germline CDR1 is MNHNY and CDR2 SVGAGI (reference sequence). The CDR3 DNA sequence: TGTGCCAGCAGTTACAAGCCTGAGGTCTATGGCTACACCTTC. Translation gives CASSYKPEVYGYTF.

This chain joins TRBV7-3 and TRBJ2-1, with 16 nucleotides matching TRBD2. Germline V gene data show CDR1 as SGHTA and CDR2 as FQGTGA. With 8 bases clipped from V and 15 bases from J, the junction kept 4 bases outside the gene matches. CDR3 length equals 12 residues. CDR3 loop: CASGTSGGAWFF. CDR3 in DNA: TGTGCCAGCGGGACTAGCGGGGGGGCTTGGTTCTTC.

CDR3 nucleotides: TGTGCCAGCTCCCGGACAGTTGCCTACGAGCAGTACTTC. This gives the protein CASSRTVAYEQYF. V gene TRBV18 combines with J gene TRBJ2-7, with D tentatively TRBD1 (6 bases). CDR1 and CDR2 from the germline V gene are KGHSH and LQKENI. This CDR3 region has 13 residues. Trimming stripped 6 bases from V and 2 bases from J, with 11 bases between.

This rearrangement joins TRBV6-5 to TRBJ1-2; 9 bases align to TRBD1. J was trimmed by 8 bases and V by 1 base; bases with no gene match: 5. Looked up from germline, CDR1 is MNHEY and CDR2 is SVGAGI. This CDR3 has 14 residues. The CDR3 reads CASSYWDRDGGYTF. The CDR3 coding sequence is TGTGCCAGCAGTTACTGGGACAGGGATGGCGGCTACACCTTC.

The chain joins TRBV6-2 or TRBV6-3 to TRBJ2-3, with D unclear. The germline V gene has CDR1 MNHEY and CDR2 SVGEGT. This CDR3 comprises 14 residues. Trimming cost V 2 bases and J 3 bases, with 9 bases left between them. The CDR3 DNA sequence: TGTGCCAGCAGTTACGGCGGAAGAACAGATACGCAGTATTTT. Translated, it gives CASSYGGRTDTQYF.

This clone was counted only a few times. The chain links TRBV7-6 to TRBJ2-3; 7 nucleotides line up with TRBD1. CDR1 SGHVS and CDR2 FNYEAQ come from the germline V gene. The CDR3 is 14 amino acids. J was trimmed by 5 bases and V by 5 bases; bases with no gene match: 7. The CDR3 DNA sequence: TGTGCCAGCAGCCTCGGACAGGCAAGAGATACGCAGTATTTT. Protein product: CASSLGQARDTQYF.

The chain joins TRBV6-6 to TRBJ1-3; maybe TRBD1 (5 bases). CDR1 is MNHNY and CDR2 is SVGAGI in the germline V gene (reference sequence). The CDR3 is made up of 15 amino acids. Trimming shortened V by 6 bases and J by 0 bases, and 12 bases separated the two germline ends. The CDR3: CASSPGHTSGNTIYF. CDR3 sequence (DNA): TGTGCCAGCAGCCCCGGACATACCTCTGGAAACACCATATATTTT.

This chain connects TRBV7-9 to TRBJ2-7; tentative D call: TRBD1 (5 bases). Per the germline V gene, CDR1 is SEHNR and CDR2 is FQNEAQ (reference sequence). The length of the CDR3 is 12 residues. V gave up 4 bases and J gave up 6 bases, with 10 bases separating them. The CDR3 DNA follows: TGTGCCAGCAGCTCGCAGGGCGGCGAGCAGTACTTC. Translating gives CASSSQGGEQYF.